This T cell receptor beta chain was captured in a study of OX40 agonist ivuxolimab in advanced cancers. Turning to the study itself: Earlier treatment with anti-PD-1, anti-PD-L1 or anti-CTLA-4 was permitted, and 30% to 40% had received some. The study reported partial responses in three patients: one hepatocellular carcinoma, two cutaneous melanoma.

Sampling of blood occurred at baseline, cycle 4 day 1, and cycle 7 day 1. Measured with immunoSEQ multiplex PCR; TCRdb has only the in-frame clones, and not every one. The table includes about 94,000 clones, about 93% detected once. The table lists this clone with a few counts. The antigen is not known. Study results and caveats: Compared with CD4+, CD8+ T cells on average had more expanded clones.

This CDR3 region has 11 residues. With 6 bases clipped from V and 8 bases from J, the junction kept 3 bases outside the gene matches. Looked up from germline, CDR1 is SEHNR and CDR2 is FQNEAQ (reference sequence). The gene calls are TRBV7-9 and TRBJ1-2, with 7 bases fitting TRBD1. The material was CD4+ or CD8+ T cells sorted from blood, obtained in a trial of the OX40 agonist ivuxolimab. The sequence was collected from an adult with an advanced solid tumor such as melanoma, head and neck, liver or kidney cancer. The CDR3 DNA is TGTGCCAGCAGTCGACAGGGCGGCTACACCTTC. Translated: CASSRQGGYTF.